This T cell receptor beta chain comes out of a study of post-analysis software for immune sequencing data. Notes on the study in general: When patients were compared with controls, 4 or 5 TRBV segments were more frequent, TRBV5-6, TRBV5-1 and TRBV20-1 among them.

A word on this clonotype: The target antigen is unknown.

The CDR3 runs to 15 residues. Germline V CDR1 and CDR2: MNHEY, SVGAGI. The J segment lost 7 bases and the V segment lost 5 bases, leaving 10 bases of the junction unmatched. Included in the TCR beta cDNA libraries were unique molecular identifiers. TCRdb processed the PCR reads anew with MiXCR; each CDR3 protein has one entry. In the table there are roughly 570,000 distinct CDR3 sequences, around 36% of which are singletons. The chain combines TRBV6-5 with TRBJ2-4; TRBD1 matches 8 bases. This clonotype originated in a girl between 2 and 17 years old with multiple sclerosis. The sequencing input was blood. This CDR3 is CASSQSQGARNIQYF. In nucleotides, the CDR3 is TGTGCCAGCAGTCAGAGCCAGGGGGCCAGGAACATTCAGTACTTC.